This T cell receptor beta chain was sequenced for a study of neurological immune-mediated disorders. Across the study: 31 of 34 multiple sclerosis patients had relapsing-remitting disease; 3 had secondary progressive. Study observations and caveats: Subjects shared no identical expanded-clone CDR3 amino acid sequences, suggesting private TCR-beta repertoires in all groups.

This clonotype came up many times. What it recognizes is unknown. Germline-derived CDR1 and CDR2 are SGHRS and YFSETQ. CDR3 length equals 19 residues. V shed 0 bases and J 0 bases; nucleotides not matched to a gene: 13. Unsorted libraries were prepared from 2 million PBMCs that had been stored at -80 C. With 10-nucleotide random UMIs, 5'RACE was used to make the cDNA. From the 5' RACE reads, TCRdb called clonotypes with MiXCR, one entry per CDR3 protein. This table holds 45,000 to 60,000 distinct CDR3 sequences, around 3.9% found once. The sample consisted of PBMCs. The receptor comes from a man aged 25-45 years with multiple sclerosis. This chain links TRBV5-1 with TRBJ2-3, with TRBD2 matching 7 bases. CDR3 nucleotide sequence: TGCGCCAGCAGCTTGGGTGTCATAGCGGGCAAGCTGAGCACAGATACGCAGTATTTT. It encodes CASSLGVIAGKLSTDTQYF.